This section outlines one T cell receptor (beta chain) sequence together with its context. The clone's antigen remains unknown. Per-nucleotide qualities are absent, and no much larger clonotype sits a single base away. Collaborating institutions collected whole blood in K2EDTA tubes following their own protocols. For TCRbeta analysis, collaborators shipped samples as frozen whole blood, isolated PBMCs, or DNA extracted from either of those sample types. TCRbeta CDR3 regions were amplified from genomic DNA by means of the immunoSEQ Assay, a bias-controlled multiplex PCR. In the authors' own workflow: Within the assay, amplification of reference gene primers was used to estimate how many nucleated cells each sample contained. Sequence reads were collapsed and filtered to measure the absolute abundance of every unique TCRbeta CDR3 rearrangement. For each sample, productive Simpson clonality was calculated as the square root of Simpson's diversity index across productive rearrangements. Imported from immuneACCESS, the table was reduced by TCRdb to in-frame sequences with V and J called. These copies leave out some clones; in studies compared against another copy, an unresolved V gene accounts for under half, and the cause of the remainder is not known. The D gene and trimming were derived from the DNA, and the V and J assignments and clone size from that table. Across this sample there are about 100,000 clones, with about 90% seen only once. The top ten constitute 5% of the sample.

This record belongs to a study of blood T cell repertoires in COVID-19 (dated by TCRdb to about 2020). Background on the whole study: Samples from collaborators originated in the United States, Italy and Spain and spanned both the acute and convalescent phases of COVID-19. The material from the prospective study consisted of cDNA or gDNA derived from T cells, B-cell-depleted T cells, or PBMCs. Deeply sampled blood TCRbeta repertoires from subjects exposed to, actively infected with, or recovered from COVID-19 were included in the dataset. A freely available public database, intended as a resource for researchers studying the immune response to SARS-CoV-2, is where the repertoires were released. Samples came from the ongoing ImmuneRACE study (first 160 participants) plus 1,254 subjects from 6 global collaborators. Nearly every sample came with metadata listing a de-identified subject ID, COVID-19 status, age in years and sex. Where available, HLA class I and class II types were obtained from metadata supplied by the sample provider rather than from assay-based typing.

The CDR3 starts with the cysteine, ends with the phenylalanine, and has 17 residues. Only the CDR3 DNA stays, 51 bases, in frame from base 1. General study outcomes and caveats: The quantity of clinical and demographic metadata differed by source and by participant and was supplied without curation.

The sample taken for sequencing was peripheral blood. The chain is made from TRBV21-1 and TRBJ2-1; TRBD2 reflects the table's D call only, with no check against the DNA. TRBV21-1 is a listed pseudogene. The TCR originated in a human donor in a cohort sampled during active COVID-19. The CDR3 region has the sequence CASSNLGVPSSYNEQFF. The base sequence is TGTGCCAGCAGCAACCTCGGGGTCCCTAGCTCCTACAATGAGCAGTTCTTC.